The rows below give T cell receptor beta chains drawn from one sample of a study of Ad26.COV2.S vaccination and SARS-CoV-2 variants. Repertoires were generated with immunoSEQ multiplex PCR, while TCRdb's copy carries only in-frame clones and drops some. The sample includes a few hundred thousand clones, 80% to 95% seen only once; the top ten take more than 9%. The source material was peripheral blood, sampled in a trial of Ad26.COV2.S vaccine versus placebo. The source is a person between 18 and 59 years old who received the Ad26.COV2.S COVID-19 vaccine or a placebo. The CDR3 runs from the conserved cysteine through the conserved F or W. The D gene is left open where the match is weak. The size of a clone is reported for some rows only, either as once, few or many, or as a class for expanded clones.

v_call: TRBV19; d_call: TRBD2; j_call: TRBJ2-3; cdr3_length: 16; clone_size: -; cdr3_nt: TGTGCCAGTAGTATCCTGGGGACTATGATCACAGATACGCAGTATTTT; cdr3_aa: CASSILGTMITDTQYF
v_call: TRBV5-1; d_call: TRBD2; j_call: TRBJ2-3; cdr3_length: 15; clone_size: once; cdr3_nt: TGCGCCAGCCAGATGACTAGCGGTATCACAGATACGCAGTATTTT; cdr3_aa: CASQMTSGITDTQYF
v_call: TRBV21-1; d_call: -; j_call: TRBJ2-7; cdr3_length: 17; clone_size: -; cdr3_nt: TGTGCCAGCAGCAAAGCGCTTCTAGCGGGAAGTTTCTACGAGCAGTACTTC; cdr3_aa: CASSKALLAGSFYEQYF
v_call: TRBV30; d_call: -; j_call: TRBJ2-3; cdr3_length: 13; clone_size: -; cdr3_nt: TGTGCCTGGAGTGTAGGAGTCACAGATACGCAGTATTTT; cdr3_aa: CAWSVGVTDTQYF
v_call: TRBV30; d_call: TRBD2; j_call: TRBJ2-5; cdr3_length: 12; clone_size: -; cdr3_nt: TGTGCCTGGAGTACGGGGGGAGAGACCCAGTACTTC; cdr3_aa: CAWSTGGETQYF
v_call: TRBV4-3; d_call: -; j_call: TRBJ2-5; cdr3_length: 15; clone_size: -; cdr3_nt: TGCGCCAGCAGCCAAGCTACCCACAAACAAGAGACCCAGTACTTC; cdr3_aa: CASSQATHKQETQYF
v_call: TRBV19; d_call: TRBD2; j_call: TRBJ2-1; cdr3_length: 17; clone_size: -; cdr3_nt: TGTGCCAGTAGTCAAGGGACTAGCGTCAGCTCCTACAATGAGCAGTTCTTC; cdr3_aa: CASSQGTSVSSYNEQFF
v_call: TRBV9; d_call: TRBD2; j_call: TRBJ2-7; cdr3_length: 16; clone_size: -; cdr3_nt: TGTGCCAGCAGCGTTGGGGAGGGACTAGCTCAGTACGAGCAGTACTTC; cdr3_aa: CASSVGEGLAQYEQYF
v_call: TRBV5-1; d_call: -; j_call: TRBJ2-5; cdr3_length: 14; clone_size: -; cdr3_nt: TGCGCCACCTCCTACCTGGGGGGACAAGAGACCCAGTACTTC; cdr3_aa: CATSYLGGQETQYF
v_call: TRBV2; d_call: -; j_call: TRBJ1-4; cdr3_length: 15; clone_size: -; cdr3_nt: TGTGCCAGCAACCGCCAAACTATAGCTAATGAAAAACTGTTTTTT; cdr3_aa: CASNRQTIANEKLFF
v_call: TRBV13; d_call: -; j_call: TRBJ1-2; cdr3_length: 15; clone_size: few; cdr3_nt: TGTGCCAGCAGCTCGACGATCAGGGCCAACTATGGCTACACCTTC; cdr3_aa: CASSSTIRANYGYTF
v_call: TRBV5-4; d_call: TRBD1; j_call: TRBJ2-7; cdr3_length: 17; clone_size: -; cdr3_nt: TGTGCCAGCAGCGGACGACAGGGGGCTGGGGGGCTCCACGAGCAGTACTTC; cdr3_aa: CASSGRQGAGGLHEQYF
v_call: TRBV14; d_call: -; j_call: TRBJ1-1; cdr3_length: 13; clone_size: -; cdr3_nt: TGTGCCAGCAGCCAAGAGTTGGGCACTGAAGCTTTCTTT; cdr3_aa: CASSQELGTEAFF
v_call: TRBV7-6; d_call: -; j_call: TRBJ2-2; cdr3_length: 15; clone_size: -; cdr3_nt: TGTGCCAGCAGCTTATTCGGAGGATCTCAAGGGGAGCTGTTTTTT; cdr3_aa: CASSLFGGSQGELFF
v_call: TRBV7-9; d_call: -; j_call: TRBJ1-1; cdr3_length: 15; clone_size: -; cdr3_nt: TGTGCCAGCAGCCCCCTAAGGGGCTCGATCACTGAAGCTTTCTTT; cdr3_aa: CASSPLRGSITEAFF
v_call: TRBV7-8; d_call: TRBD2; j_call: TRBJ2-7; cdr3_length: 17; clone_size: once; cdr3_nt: TGTGCCAGCAGCTTAGCACCCCTTCCTAGCGGGAGCGGTGAGCAGTACTTC; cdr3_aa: CASSLAPLPSGSGEQYF
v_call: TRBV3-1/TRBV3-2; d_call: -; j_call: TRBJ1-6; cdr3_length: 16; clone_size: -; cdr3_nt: TGTGCCAGCAGCCAAGCGTCGGCAGTTAATAATTCACCCCTCCACTTT; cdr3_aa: CASSQASAVNNSPLHF
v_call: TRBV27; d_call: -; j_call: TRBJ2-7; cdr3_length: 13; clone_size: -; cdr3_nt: TGTGCCAGCAGTGAGTCAGGCACCTACGAGCAGTACTTC; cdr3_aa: CASSESGTYEQYF
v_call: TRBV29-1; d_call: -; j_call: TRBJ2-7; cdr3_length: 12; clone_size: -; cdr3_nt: TGCAGCGTTGCCAGCGACCCCTACGAGCAGTACTTC; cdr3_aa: CSVASDPYEQYF
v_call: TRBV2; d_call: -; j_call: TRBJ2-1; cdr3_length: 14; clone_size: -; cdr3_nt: TGTGCCAGCAGTGAGAGGTGGACTAACAATGAGCAGTTCTTC; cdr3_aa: CASSERWTNNEQFF
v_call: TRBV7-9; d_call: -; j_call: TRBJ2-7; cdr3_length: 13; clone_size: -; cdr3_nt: TGTGCCAGCAGCGGGGACCTTCCCTACGAGCAGTACTTC; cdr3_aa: CASSGDLPYEQYF
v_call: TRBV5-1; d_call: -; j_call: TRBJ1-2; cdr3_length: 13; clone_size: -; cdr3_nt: TGCGCCAGCAGCGAGCAGGGGAACTATGGCTACACCTTC; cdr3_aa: CASSEQGNYGYTF
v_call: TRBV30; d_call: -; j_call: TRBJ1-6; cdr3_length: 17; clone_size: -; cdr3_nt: TGTGCCTGGAGTGGGGGGATGACAAGCTCCTATAATTCACCCCTCCACTTT; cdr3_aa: CAWSGGMTSSYNSPLHF
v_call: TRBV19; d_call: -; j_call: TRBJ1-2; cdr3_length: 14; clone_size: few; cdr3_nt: TGTGCCAGTAGTAGGACAGATAGTATCTATGGCTACACCTTC; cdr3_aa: CASSRTDSIYGYTF
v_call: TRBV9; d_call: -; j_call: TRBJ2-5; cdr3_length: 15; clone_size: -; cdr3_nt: TGTGCCAGCAGCGTAGGAACTTTTATATCAGAGACCCAGTACTTC; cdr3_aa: CASSVGTFISETQYF
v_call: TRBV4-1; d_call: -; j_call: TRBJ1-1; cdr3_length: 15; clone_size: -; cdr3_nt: TGCGCCAGCAGCCAATCGCCGGGGGCGAACACTGAAGCTTTCTTT; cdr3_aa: CASSQSPGANTEAFF
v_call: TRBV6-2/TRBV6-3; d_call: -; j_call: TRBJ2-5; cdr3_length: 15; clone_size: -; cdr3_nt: TGTGCCAGCAGTTACTCTACCGAGGCTGGCGAGACCCAGTACTTC; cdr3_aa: CASSYSTEAGETQYF
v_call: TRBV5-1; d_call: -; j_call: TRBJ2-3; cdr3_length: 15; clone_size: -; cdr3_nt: TGCGCCAGCAGCAAAATCGGGGATCGGGGAGATACGCAGTATTTT; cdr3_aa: CASSKIGDRGDTQYF
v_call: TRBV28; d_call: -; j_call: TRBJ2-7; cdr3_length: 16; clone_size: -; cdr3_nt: TGTGCCAGCAGTGCCCCCTATTACGGGGAGCGCCACGAGCAGTACTTC; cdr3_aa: CASSAPYYGERHEQYF
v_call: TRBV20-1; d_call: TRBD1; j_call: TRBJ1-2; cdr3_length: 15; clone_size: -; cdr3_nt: TGCAGTGCGAGTAGAGGCAGGGGGCTCGGCTATGGCTACACCTTC; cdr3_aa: CSASRGRGLGYGYTF
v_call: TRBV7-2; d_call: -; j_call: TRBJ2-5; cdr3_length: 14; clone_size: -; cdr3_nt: TGTGCCAGCAGCTTAGTCGGCAGTAAAGAGACCCAGTACTTC; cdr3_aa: CASSLVGSKETQYF
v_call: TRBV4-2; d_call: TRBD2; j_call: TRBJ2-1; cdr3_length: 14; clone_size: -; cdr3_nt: TGTGCCAGCAGCCAAGGACTAGCGGGAGTTGAGCAGTTCTTC; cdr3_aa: CASSQGLAGVEQFF
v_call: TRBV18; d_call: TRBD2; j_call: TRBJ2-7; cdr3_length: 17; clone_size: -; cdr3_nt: TGTGCCAGCTCACCACCCAATAGCGGGAGGTCTGTATCCGAGCAGTACTTC; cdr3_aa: CASSPPNSGRSVSEQYF
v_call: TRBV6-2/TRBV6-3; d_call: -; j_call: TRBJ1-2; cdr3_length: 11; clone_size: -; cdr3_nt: TGTGCCAGCAGCCTAGGGTATGGCTACACCTTC; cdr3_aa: CASSLGYGYTF
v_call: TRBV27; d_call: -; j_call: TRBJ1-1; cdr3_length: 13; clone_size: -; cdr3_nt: TGTGCCAGCCAGGGGACCGAGAACACTGAAGCTTTCTTT; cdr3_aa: CASQGTENTEAFF
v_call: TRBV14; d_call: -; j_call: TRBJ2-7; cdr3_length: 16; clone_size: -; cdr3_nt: TGTGCCAGCAGCCGCGGACTTAGCGGACTCTACTACGAGCAGTACTTC; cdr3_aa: CASSRGLSGLYYEQYF
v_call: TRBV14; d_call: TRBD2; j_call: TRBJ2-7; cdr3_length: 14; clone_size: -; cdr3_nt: TGTGCCAGCAGCCAGGGGACTAGCTACTACGAGCAGTACTTC; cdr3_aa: CASSQGTSYYEQYF
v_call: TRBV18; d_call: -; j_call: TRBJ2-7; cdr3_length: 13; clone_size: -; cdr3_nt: TGTGCCAGCTCACCGGGGCCATCTTACGAGCAGTACTTC; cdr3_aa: CASSPGPSYEQYF
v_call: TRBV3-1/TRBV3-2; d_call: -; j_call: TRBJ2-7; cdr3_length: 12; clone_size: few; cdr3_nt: TGTGCCAGCGGGGGAGTCGGCTACGAGCAGTACTTC; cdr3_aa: CASGGVGYEQYF
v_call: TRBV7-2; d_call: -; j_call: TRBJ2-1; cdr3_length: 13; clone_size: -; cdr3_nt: TGTGCCAGCAGGAGCCGGGCCAACAATGAGCAGTTCTTC; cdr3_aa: CASRSRANNEQFF
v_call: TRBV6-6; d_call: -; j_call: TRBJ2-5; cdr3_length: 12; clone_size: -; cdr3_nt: TGTGCCGGTAGCGGACCCCAAGAGACCCAGTACTTC; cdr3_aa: CAGSGPQETQYF
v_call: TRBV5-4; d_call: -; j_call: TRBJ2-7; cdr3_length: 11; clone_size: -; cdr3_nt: TGTGCCAGCAGCTTGGACTACGAGCAGTACTTC; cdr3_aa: CASSLDYEQYF